Listed below are T cell receptor beta chains from one sample, sequenced in a study of shared T cell receptors in the human thymus. Profiling relied on immunoSEQ multiplex PCR, and the TCRdb table lists in-frame clones only, not all of them. The table lists hundreds of thousands of clones, 88% of them singletons, with 0.0095% to 0.013% in the top ten. Another study also made use of these data, one on human thymus T cells.

The sample consisted of thymocytes. These receptors came from a boy under two years old with a congenital heart defect. Each CDR3 is given with its conserved first and last residue. D genes are given only for firm matches. Clone size is not always given. Where it is, it says once, few, many or a class for expanded clones.

>few|TRBJ2-2|-|TRBV27
CASSLRRRDSYANTGELFF
TGTGCCAGCAGTCTCCGGCGACGGGACTCATACGCGAACACCGGGGAGCTGTTTTTT
>-|TRBJ1-4|TRBD1|TRBV5-1
CASSPYRGRPEKLFF
TGCGCCAGCAGCCCTTACAGGGGGCGCCCTGAAAAACTGTTTTTT
>-|TRBJ1-3|-|TRBV5-6
CASSLKGATGNTIYF
TGTGCCAGCAGCTTGAAAGGGGCGACTGGAAACACCATATATTTT
>-|TRBJ2-1|TRBD2|TRBV4-1
CASSQGDRSLAAYNEQFF
TGCGCCAGCAGCCAAGGGGATAGGTCTCTAGCGGCCTACAATGAGCAGTTCTTC
>-|TRBJ2-3|TRBD2|TRBV10-2
CASRNTGTSGRIPTQYF
TGCGCCAGCAGGAATACCGGGACTAGCGGGAGGATTCCAACGCAGTATTTT
>-|TRBJ2-3|TRBD1|TRBV5-1
CASSWGQAPGDTQYF
TGCGCCAGCAGCTGGGGACAGGCCCCGGGGGATACGCAGTATTTT
>-|TRBJ2-3|-|TRBV4-2
CASGASGSDTQYF
TGTGCCAGCGGGGCGAGTGGCTCAGATACGCAGTATTTT
>-|TRBJ2-7|TRBD2|TRBV6-1
CATRGGTSGRGEQYF
TGTGCCACCCGGGGGGGGACTAGCGGGAGGGGCGAGCAGTACTTC
>once|TRBJ2-3|TRBD1|TRBV29-1
CSVRGGRGSTDTQYF
TGCAGCGTTAGAGGAGGCAGGGGGTCTACAGATACGCAGTATTTT
>-|TRBJ1-1|TRBD1|TRBV6-5
CASSYSRTGGDTEAFF
TGTGCCAGCAGTTACTCCCGGACAGGGGGCGACACTGAAGCTTTCTTT
>-|TRBJ2-3|-|TRBV5-1
CASSPVASTDTQYF
TGCGCCAGCAGCCCCGTAGCTAGCACAGATACGCAGTATTTT
>once|TRBJ2-7|TRBD2|TRBV15
CATSTGGTRRATEQYF
TGTGCCACCAGCACCGGGGGGACTAGAAGGGCTACCGAGCAGTACTTC
>-|TRBJ1-2|TRBD1|TRBV7-9
CASSSRADRAGYGYTF
TGTGCCAGCAGCTCCCGAGCGGACAGGGCAGGCTATGGCTACACCTTC
>-|TRBJ2-7|-|TRBV6-5
CASSTRRDSSYEQYF
TGTGCCAGCAGCACCCGGAGGGATAGCTCCTACGAGCAGTACTTC
>-|TRBJ2-5|TRBD2|TRBV28
CASTPGLAGDDSLEETQYF
TGTGCCAGCACCCCGGGACTAGCGGGAGACGACTCACTAGAGGAGACCCAGTACTTC
>-|TRBJ2-7|-|TRBV19
CASSIDRAGEQYF
TGTGCCAGTAGTATTGACAGGGCGGGAGAGCAGTACTTC
>-|TRBJ1-5|TRBD1|TRBV27
CASSPDRASQPQHF
TGTGCCAGCTCCCCGGACAGGGCATCTCAGCCCCAGCATTTT
>-|TRBJ1-1|-|TRBV5-1
CASRVRMNTEAFF
TGCGCCAGCCGAGTACGCATGAACACTGAAGCTTTCTTT
>-|TRBJ2-4|TRBD1|TRBV6-1
CASRFDRVTKNIQYF
TGTGCCAGCAGGTTCGACAGGGTCACCAAAAACATTCAGTACTTC
>-|TRBJ2-1|TRBD1|TRBV4-3
CASSQGKGGISYNEQFF
TGCGCCAGCAGCCAAGGTAAAGGGGGCATCTCCTACAATGAGCAGTTCTTC
>-|TRBJ2-7|TRBD2|TRBV10-3
CAISATSGSYEQYF
TGTGCCATCAGTGCCACTAGCGGGAGTTACGAGCAGTACTTC
>few|TRBJ1-2|-|TRBV5-8
CASSIYTF
TGTGCCAGCAGTATCTACACCTTC
>-|TRBJ2-5|TRBD1|TRBV9
CASSVGPGPGQGAASTNQETQYF
TGTGCCAGCAGCGTAGGACCGGGTCCGGGACAGGGGGCGGCTAGTACCAACCAAGAGACCCAGTACTTC
>-|TRBJ2-2|-|TRBV5-1
CASSGGAENTGELFF
TGCGCCAGCAGCGGCGGGGCCGAGAACACCGGGGAGCTGTTTTTT
>-|TRBJ1-5|TRBD1|TRBV30
CAWSVGSKGAKQPQHF
TGTGCCTGGAGTGTAGGGAGTAAGGGGGCCAAGCAGCCCCAGCATTTT
>-|TRBJ2-7|-|TRBV5-4
CASSPRTGGLASYEQYF
TGTGCCAGCAGCCCCCGGACGGGCGGGTTGGCCTCCTACGAGCAGTACTTC
>-|TRBJ1-5|-|TRBV12-2
CASRLTGRYSNQPQHF
TGTGCAAGTCGCTTGACAGGGAGGTATAGCAATCAGCCCCAGCATTTT
>-|TRBJ2-7|-|TRBV20-1
CSAKSSDEQYF
TGCAGTGCTAAGAGCAGCGACGAGCAGTACTTC
>few|TRBJ1-2|TRBD1|TRBV5-4
CASSSQGGYGYTF
TGTGCCAGCAGCTCCCAGGGGGGATATGGCTACACCTTC
>-|TRBJ2-3|-|TRBV28
CASSAERDYQTNTDTQYF
TGTGCCAGCAGCGCAGAACGGGATTACCAAACCAACACAGATACGCAGTATTTT
>-|TRBJ2-7|TRBD2|TRBV7-9
CASSLGLAGTHYEQYF
TGTGCCAGCAGCTTAGGGCTAGCGGGAACCCACTACGAGCAGTACTTC
>-|TRBJ1-5|TRBD1|TRBV6-5
CASRGQGAQPQHF
TGTGCCAGCAGGGGACAGGGGGCCCAGCCCCAGCATTTT
>-|TRBJ1-2|-|TRBV6-4
CASRPGGTNYGYTF
TGTGCCAGCAGGCCCGGGGGTACTAACTATGGCTACACCTTC
>-|TRBJ2-1|-|TRBV2
CASSVLVAGGEQFF
TGTGCCAGCAGTGTTCTCGTCGCTGGCGGTGAGCAGTTCTTC
>-|TRBJ2-7|TRBD1|TRBV6-6
CASSPPGQVPYEQYF
TGTGCCAGCAGCCCCCCCGGACAGGTCCCCTACGAGCAGTACTTC
>-|TRBJ2-7|TRBD2|TRBV4-2
CASSFEGTSGRADYEQYF
TGTGCCAGCAGCTTTGAAGGGACTAGCGGGAGGGCGGACTACGAGCAGTACTTC
>-|TRBJ2-7|-|TRBV19
CASSIPSVVLYEQYF
TGTGCCAGTAGTATACCAAGCGTGGTGTTGTACGAGCAGTACTTC
>-|TRBJ2-7|TRBD1|TRBV28
CASSLHRGEQYF
TGTGCCAGCAGTTTACACAGGGGCGAGCAGTACTTC
>once|TRBJ1-1|-|TRBV29-1
CSAPSVRADMGNTEAFF
TGCAGCGCACCAAGCGTCAGGGCGGATATGGGGAACACTGAAGCTTTCTTT
>-|TRBJ2-7|-|TRBV5-6
CASSPGQAASYEQYF
TGTGCCAGCAGCCCGGGACAAGCCGCCTCCTACGAGCAGTACTTC
>once|TRBJ1-2|TRBD1|TRBV5-8
CASNPSGQKVYYGYTF
TGTGCCAGCAACCCCTCGGGACAGAAAGTCTATTATGGCTACACCTTC
>-|TRBJ2-7|-|TRBV7-2
CASSLSSHEQYF
TGTGCCAGCAGCTTATCTTCCCACGAGCAGTACTTC
>few|TRBJ2-7|-|TRBV14
CASSQEGRRVPWGQYF
TGTGCCAGCAGCCAAGAGGGGCGGAGAGTGCCTTGGGGGCAGTACTTC
>once|TRBJ2-1|-|TRBV2
CASYPGQIYNEQFF
TGTGCCAGCTATCCCGGACAGATATACAATGAGCAGTTCTTC
>-|TRBJ1-2|TRBD1|TRBV27
CASSTKKQGTPYVDGYTF
TGTGCCAGCAGTACAAAAAAACAGGGGACCCCCTATGTGGATGGCTACACCTTC
>-|TRBJ2-7|-|TRBV4-3
CASSQDGGARYEQYF
TGCGCCAGCAGCCAAGATGGAGGGGCGAGGTACGAGCAGTACTTC
>-|TRBJ2-5|-|TRBV11-2
CASSPLRGQETQYF
TGTGCCAGCAGCCCACTACGTGGTCAAGAGACCCAGTACTTC
>-|TRBJ2-7|TRBD1|TRBV5-1
CASSLQTGGGDGQYF
TGCGCCAGCAGCTTACAGACAGGGGGCGGGGACGGGCAGTACTTC
>once|TRBJ1-5|TRBD1|TRBV5-5
CASSLSPGQSNQPQHF
TGTGCCAGCAGCTTGTCACCGGGACAGAGTAATCAGCCCCAGCATTTT
>-|TRBJ2-3|-|TRBV27
CASSLSKGVRDTQYF
TGTGCCAGCAGTTTATCTAAGGGAGTCAGAGATACGCAGTATTTT
>-|TRBJ2-6|TRBD1|TRBV25-1
CASSGEGQGAPGANVLTF
TGTGCCAGCAGTGGAGAGGGACAGGGGGCTCCTGGGGCCAACGTCCTGACTTTC
>-|TRBJ2-5|TRBD1|TRBV2
CASRWTGRIRGETQYF
TGTGCCAGCAGGTGGACAGGGAGGATTAGGGGAGAGACCCAGTACTTC
>-|TRBJ2-7|-|TRBV7-9
CASSLGGGPITYEQYF
TGTGCCAGCAGCCTAGGGGGGGGCCCGATTACCTACGAGCAGTACTTC
>-|TRBJ2-3|TRBD2|TRBV11-1
CASSFTGGSDTQYF
TGTGCCAGCAGCTTTACGGGAGGATCGGATACGCAGTATTTT
>-|TRBJ2-3|-|TRBV4-2
CASSQVSNLSAQYF
TGTGCCAGCAGCCAAGTTAGCAACCTTTCCGCGCAGTATTTT
>-|TRBJ2-7|-|TRBV7-9
CASTHSNSYEQYF
TGTGCCAGCACCCACTCGAACTCCTACGAGCAGTACTTC
>-|TRBJ2-2|TRBD2|TRBV27
CARGGRDTGELFF
TGTGCCAGGGGGGGGAGGGACACCGGGGAGCTGTTTTTT
>-|TRBJ2-7|TRBD2|TRBV4-3
CASSQDPDRTSGDPGSYEQYF
TGCGCCAGCAGCCAAGATCCCGACCGGACTAGCGGTGACCCTGGGTCCTACGAGCAGTACTTC
>-|TRBJ2-7|TRBD2|TRBV30
CAWSTGTSGRDYEQYF
TGTGCCTGGAGTACCGGGACTAGCGGGAGGGACTACGAGCAGTACTTC
>-|TRBJ2-7|-|TRBV19
CASSPRTATYEQYF
TGTGCCAGTAGTCCGCGCACAGCTACCTACGAGCAGTACTTC